This T cell receptor (beta chain) was obtained from a study of blood T cell repertoires in COVID-19. Germline CDR1 reads LGHNA; CDR2 reads YSLEER. CDR3 length: 16 residues. J gave up 0 bases and V 3 bases, and 7 bases lay outside the gene matches. In the original workflow: The assay estimated nucleated cells by amplifying reference gene primers. Repertoires were generated with immunoSEQ multiplex PCR, while TCRdb's copy carries only in-frame clones and drops some. Clone size and V and J calls were adopted from that table, with D and trimming inferred from the DNA. Of fewer than 300,000 clones listed, around 86% are singletons.

Sample: peripheral blood. V is TRBV4-3 and J is TRBJ1-2; 7 bases match TRBD1. This sequence was found in a middle-aged woman who had recovered from COVID-19. CDR3 DNA sequence: TGCGCCAGCAGCCACCGCCCCGGACAGGCTAACTATGGCTACACCTTC. The encoded protein is CASSHRPGQANYGYTF.